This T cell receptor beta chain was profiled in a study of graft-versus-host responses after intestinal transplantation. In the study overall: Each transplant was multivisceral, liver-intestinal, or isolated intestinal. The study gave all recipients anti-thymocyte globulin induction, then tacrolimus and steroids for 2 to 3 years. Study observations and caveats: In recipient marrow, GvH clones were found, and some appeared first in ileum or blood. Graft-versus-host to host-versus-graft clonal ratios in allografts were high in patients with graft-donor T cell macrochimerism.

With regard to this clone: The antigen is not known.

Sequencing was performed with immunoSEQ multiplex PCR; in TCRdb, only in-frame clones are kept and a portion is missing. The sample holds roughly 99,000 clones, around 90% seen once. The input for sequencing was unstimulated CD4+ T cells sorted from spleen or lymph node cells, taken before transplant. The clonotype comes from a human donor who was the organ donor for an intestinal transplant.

CDR3 coding DNA: TGTGCCTCCCGGCCGACCGGACCAAGCACAGATACGCAGTATTTT. This sequence encodes CASRPTGPSTDTQYF. This chain uses TRBV6-1 with TRBJ2-3; D unclear. The CDR3 length is 15 residues. Looked up from germline, CDR1 is MNHNS and CDR2 is SASEGT. The V end was cut by 11 bases, the J end by 0 bases, with 18 bases between.